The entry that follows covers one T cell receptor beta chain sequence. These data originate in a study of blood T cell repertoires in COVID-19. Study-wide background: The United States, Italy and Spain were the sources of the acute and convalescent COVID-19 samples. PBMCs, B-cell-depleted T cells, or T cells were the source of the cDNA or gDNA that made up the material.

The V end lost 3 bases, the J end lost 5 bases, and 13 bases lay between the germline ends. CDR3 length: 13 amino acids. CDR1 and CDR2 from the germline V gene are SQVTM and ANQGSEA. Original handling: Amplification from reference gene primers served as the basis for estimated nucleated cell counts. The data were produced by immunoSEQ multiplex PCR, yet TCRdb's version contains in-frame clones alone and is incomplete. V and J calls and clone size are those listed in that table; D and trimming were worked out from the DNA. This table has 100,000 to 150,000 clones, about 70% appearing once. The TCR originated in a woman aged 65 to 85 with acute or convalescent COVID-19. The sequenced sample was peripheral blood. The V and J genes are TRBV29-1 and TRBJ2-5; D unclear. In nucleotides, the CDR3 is TGCAGCGTTGAGGGCAGCACCAGGGAGACCCAGTACTTC. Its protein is CSVEGSTRETQYF.